What follows describes a single T cell receptor (beta chain). Its antigen remains unknown. This specimen belongs to a study of T cells in Graves' hyperthyroidism and ophthalmopathy. At the level of the study: At the time of initial diagnosis and before any treatment, peripheral blood was collected. Notes on the study in general: Ophthalmopathy stood apart from stable hyperthyroidism in a 13 V-J model. Among clonotypes expanded in thyroid above 0.001, most were also found in blood.

V was trimmed by 3 bases and J by 8 bases, leaving 13 bases between them. The CDR3 covers 13 residues. Germline assignment: CDR1 KGHSH and CDR2 LQKENI. There were TCR beta CDR3 regions amplified from RNA transcripts. The HTBI primer set drove a first-round RT-PCR of the TCR CDR3. TCRdb processed the multiplex PCR reads anew with MiXCR; each CDR3 protein has one entry. The sample lists nearly 750,000 distinct CDR3 sequences, over 35% seen once, with roughly 30% in the top ten. An absence of ophthalmopathy progression within 18 months meant stable Graves' hyperthyroidism. The chain carries TRBV18 and TRBJ1-2; tentatively, D is TRBD1 (5 bases). This TCR was recovered from a woman between 40 and 55 years old with Graves' hyperthyroidism. Sequenced material: blood. DNA for the CDR3: TGTGCCAGCTCACCGGACACGAAAGGAGGCTACACCTTC. Translated: CASSPDTKGGYTF.